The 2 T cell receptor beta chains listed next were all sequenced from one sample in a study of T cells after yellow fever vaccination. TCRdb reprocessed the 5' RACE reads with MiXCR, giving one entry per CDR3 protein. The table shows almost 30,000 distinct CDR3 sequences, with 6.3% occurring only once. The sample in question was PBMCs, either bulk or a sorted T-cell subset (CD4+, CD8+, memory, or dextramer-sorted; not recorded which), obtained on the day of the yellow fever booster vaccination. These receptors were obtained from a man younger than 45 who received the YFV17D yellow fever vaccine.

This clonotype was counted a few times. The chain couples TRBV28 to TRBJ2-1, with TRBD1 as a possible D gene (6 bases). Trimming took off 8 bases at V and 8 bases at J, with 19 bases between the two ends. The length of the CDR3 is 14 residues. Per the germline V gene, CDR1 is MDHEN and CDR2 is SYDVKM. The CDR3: CASAVPRGRDEQFF. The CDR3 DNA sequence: TGTGCCAGCGCCGTTCCCAGGGGACGGGATGAGCAGTTCTTC.

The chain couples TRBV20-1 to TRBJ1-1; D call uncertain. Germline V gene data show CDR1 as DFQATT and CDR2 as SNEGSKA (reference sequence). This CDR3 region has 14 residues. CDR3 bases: TGCTGCTCCCCTACCACCACCTCGAACACTGAAGCTTTCTTT. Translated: CCSPTTTSNTEAFF.